This T cell receptor beta chain was identified during a study of blood T cell repertoires in COVID-19. Study-level information: Italy, Spain and the United States were the sources of the convalescent and acute COVID-19 samples. PBMCs, B-cell-depleted T cells, or T cells were the source of the cDNA or gDNA that made up the material.

Using immunoSEQ multiplex PCR, the repertoire was profiled, and TCRdb retains in-frame clones only, with some absent. The data hold more than 55,000 clones, with roughly 80% observed a single time. Germline loops: CDR1 SNHLY, CDR2 FYNNEI. The CDR3 loop spans 21 amino acids. The J segment lost 5 bases and the V segment lost 11 bases, leaving 33 bases of the junction unmatched. The source of this sequence is a man aged 55 to 69 with acute or convalescent COVID-19. Material: peripheral blood. The J gene is TRBJ2-3, the V gene TRBV2, with 8 bases aligning to TRBD2. CDR3 nucleotides: TGTGCCCCCCTTAGTAGGTTCCGGCGGGGGGTCACCCACCTCCCCAGAGATACGCAGTATTTT. Translation: CAPLSRFRRGVTHLPRDTQYF.